The 17 T cell receptor beta chains below come from one sample, sequenced in a study of blood T cells in healthy people across ages. The authors ran a second PCR of 7 to 11 cycles using a sample-barcoded 5' primer and a J-beta primer mix. TCRdb reprocessed the 5' RACE reads with MiXCR, giving one entry per CDR3 protein. The repertoire holds fewer than 2,000,000 distinct CDR3 sequences, with roughly 30% as singletons. The sequencing input was blood. The receptors derive from a woman aged 30 to 39 in good health.

This clonotype was detected only a few times. This chain joins TRBV7-2 and TRBJ2-5; TRBD2 might be the D (5 bases). V lost 2 bases, J lost 3 bases, and 7 bases lay in between. The CDR3 loop spans 13 amino acids. The germline CDR1 and CDR2 sequences are SGHTA and FQGNSA. The CDR3 loop reads CASSLWREETQYF. The CDR3 DNA reads TGTGCCAGCAGCTTATGGCGGGAAGAGACCCAGTACTTC.

This clonotype turned up a few times. The chain is built from TRBV20-1 and TRBJ2-7; tentative D call: TRBD2 (5 bases). This CDR3 is 15 amino acids long. The germline V gene has CDR1 DFQATT and CDR2 SNEGSKA (reference sequence). Trimming took 0 bases from V and 0 from J, leaving 12 bases between them. The CDR3 DNA follows: TGCAGTGCTAGAGATGAGCGGAGGAGCTCCTACGAGCAGTACTTC. The encoded protein is CSARDERRSSYEQYF.

This clonotype was picked up a small number of times. The CDR3 DNA is TGTGCCAGTCGGAGACTCCGGGACCCAGACCATACGCAGTATTTT. This sequence encodes CASRRLRDPDHTQYF. This chain uses TRBV27 with TRBJ2-3, with D tentatively TRBD1 or TRBD2 (5 bases each). Trimming stripped 9 bases from V and 7 bases from J, with 23 bases between. The CDR3 spans 15 residues. Germline CDR1 and CDR2: MNHEY and SMNVEV (reference sequence).

V gene TRBV5-1 combines with J gene TRBJ2-7; 9 positions agree with TRBD1. Germline assignment: CDR1 SGHRS and CDR2 YFSETQ. The CDR3 spans 16 residues. The V segment lost 2 bases and the J segment 3 bases; nucleotides outside the gene matches: 9. CDR3 loop: CASSLTTGTGNYEQYF. Written as DNA, the CDR3 is TGCGCCAGCAGCTTAACCACCGGGACAGGGAACTACGAGCAGTACTTC.

The V gene is TRBV20-1, the J gene TRBJ2-1, with D maybe TRBD2 (6 bases). The CDR3 length is 16 residues. V was shortened by 4 bases and J by 3 bases, with 19 bases between the two germline ends. The V gene's germline CDR1 is DFQATT and CDR2 SNEGSKA (reference sequence). Written as DNA, the CDR3 is TGCAGTGCTAACCCCACACGAGCGGGCGACTACAATGAGCAGTTCTTC. Residues: CSANPTRAGDYNEQFF.

The table lists this clonotype with many counts. This chain joins TRBV5-1 and TRBJ2-3; 11 bases map to TRBD2. Losses at the gene ends were 4 bases for V and 2 bases for J; bases not matched to a gene: 6. Germline V lookup: CDR1 SGHRS, CDR2 YFSETQ. The CDR3 contains 16 residues. Written as DNA, the CDR3 is TGCGCCAGCAGCCTCGGGACTAGCGGAAACACAGATACGCAGTATTTT. It encodes CASSLGTSGNTDTQYF.

Turning to this clonotype: The conserved phenylalanine or tryptophan normally closing the CDR3 is absent here, so this likely arose from a read error. V and J are TRBV7-2 and TRBJ2-1; TRBD2 aligns across 14 bases. The CDR3 has 18 amino acids. Trimming took 1 base from V and 10 from J; bases not matched to a gene: 12. Germline CDR1 reads SGHTA; CDR2 reads FQGNSA. The CDR3 coding sequence is TGTGCCAGCAGCTTAGTAATTTATGGACTAGCGGGAGGTGACGAGCAGTTCTGC. It yields the protein CASSLVIYGLAGGDEQFC.

J is TRBJ2-1 and V is TRBV28; D is possibly TRBD2 (6 bases). The J call may be in error: the DNA end matches TRBJ2-7 better. Germline V lookup: CDR1 MDHEN, CDR2 SYDVKM. The CDR3 is 13 amino acids. In nucleotides, the CDR3 is TGTGCCAGCACCGATGGGGGACTCTACGAGCAGTACTTC. It translates to CASTDGGLYEQYF.

The chain links TRBV10-3 to TRBJ2-5; TRBD1 matches 9 bases. The CDR3 extends over 14 amino acids. CDR1 ENHRY and CDR2 SYGVKD come from the germline V gene. V was pared by 4 bases and J by 2 bases, with 2 bases of the junction left unmatched. This chain's CDR3 is CAISGGQGQETQYF. CDR3 coding DNA: TGTGCCATCAGTGGGGGACAGGGTCAAGAGACCCAGTACTTC.

The chain joins TRBV6-6 to TRBJ1-4, with a tentative D call TRBD1 (6 bases). V was trimmed by 6 bases and J by 3 bases, leaving 14 bases between them. Germline V lookup: CDR1 MNHNY, CDR2 SVGAGI (reference sequence). This CDR3 has 15 amino acids. The DNA of the CDR3 is TGTGCCAGCAGCCCACAAGGGGGGTCTAATGAAAAACTGTTTTTT. It codes for CASSPQGGSNEKLFF.

The CDR3 reads CASSERTSGTYNEQFF. CDR3 nucleotides: TGTGCCAGCAGTGAGCGGACTAGCGGGACCTACAATGAGCAGTTCTTC. The genes are TRBV25-1 and TRBJ2-1, with TRBD2 identical over 12 bases. In germline, CDR1 is MGHDK, CDR2 SYGVNS. This CDR3 region has 16 residues. V trimming: 3 bases; J trimming: 2 bases; junction bases outside the gene matches: 2.

The V call is TRBV20-1, the J call TRBJ2-5, with D possibly matching TRBD2 (7 bases). The germline V and J ends were trimmed by 5 bases and 1 base, with 20 bases remaining between them. The CDR3 is 16 amino acids. Looked up from germline, CDR1 is DFQATT and CDR2 is SNEGSKA (reference sequence). This CDR3 is CSAEGGVHYFQETQYF. DNA of the CDR3: TGCAGTGCTGAAGGGGGGGTCCACTACTTCCAAGAGACCCAGTACTTC.

The sample holds a few counts of this clonotype. The chain links TRBV13 to TRBJ2-7; the D call may be TRBD1 or TRBD2 (5 bases each). Per germline, CDR1 PRHDT and CDR2 FYEKMQ (reference sequence). This CDR3 has 16 amino acids. Trimming removed 5 bases from V and 4 bases from J, with 21 bases in between. CDR3 loop: CASSVLSGGPGYEQYF. In DNA form, the CDR3 reads TGTGCCAGCAGCGTCCTATCTGGGGGTCCGGGATACGAGCAGTACTTC.

This clonotype occurred a few times. This chain uses TRBV6-6 with TRBJ1-2; D ambiguous. There are 12 residues in the CDR3. Trimming removed 4 bases at V and 4 bases at J, with 7 bases between. Germline CDR1 reads MNHNY; CDR2 reads SVGAGI (reference sequence). The CDR3 DNA reads as TGTGCCAGCAGTTCGAAATTCTATGGCTACACCTTC. Protein product: CASSSKFYGYTF.

The rearrangement uses TRBV7-3 and TRBJ1-6; possible D gene TRBD1, 5 bases. CDR3 length: 13 amino acids. Germline lookup yields CDR1 SGHTA and CDR2 FQGTGA. The V and J ends lost 8 bases and 9 bases respectively, with 14 bases between them. The CDR3 is CASALQRGSPLHF. The CDR3 DNA follows: TGTGCCAGCGCACTACAAAGGGGTTCACCCCTCCACTTT.

This clonotype was observed a handful of times. The chain links TRBV7-6 to TRBJ1-1; D unclear. Germline CDR1 is SGHVS and CDR2 is FNYEAQ. Deletions cut 5 bases from V and 0 bases from J, with 10 bases between. The CDR3 loop spans 14 amino acids. The CDR3: CASSPEVLNTEAFF. The CDR3 region has the DNA TGTGCCAGCAGCCCAGAAGTCCTGAACACTGAAGCTTTCTTT.

This chain uses TRBV20-1 with TRBJ1-1; 10 nucleotides align to TRBD1. Germline V gives CDR1 DFQATT, CDR2 SNEGSKA (reference sequence). The CDR3 extends over 13 amino acids. The CDR3, as DNA: TGCAAAGTTGGACAGGGGGAGAACACTGAAGCTTTCTTT. The encoded protein is CKVGQGENTEAFF.